Listed here are 2 T cell receptor beta chains from one sample, sequenced in a study of cytomegalovirus exposure and HLA in healthy donors. It was with 60 Vbeta and 13 Jbeta primers that the PCR ran. Sequenced by immunoSEQ multiplex PCR; TCRdb stores in-frame clones only, minus some. Here the sample spans 64,000 or so clones, about 73% being singletons. The sequencing input was PBMCs. The receptors originated from a woman aged 50 to 60 in good health and CMV-seropositive.

This rearrangement joins TRBV7-8 to TRBJ2-5, with D unclear. Germline V gene data show CDR1 as SGHVS and CDR2 as FQNEAQ. V was cut by 5 bases and J by 5 bases, with 9 bases left in between. The CDR3 sequence is 12 residues long. The CDR3 region has the DNA TGTGCCAGCAGCCTCTCTAGGGAGACCCAGTACTTC. It codes for CASSLSRETQYF.

This sequence joins TRBV9 and TRBJ2-7; D remains unclear. Germline CDR1 is SGDLS and CDR2 is YYNGEE. The CDR3 is made up of 13 amino acids. The V end lost 0 bases, the J end lost 3 bases, and 7 bases lay between the germline ends. CDR3 sequence: CASSVATDYEQYF. In DNA form, the CDR3 reads TGTGCCAGCAGCGTAGCTACAGACTACGAGCAGTACTTC. Combining the CDR3 with reference TRBV9 and TRBJ2-7 gives the whole variable domain DSGVTQTPKHLITATGQRVTLRCSPRSGDLSVYWYQQSLDQGLQFLIQYYNGEERAKGNILERFSAQQFPDLHSELNLSSLELGDSALYFCASSVATDYEQYFGPGTRLTVT.